This T cell receptor (beta chain) was profiled in a study of blood T cell repertoires in COVID-19. This clone appeared a few times. The CDR3 runs to 15 residues. V lost 2 bases to trimming and J lost 1 base, with 8 bases between them. Germline V gives CDR1 SGHVS, CDR2 FQNEAQ. Assay: immunoSEQ multiplex PCR; the TCRdb copy retains only in-frame clones and omits some. Of 150,000 to 190,000 clones in the sample, around 84% were seen once. Participants came from under 30 US areas, aged about 18 to 89 years. The receptor's source is a man in his fifties or sixties who had recovered from COVID-19. V usage is TRBV7-8 and J usage is TRBJ2-2; a weak D match, TRBD2 (6 bases). Sequencing used PBMCs or T cells enriched from blood (not recorded which). The CDR3 DNA follows: TGTGCCAGCAGCTTACACGGGGGGAACACCGGGGAGCTGTTTTTT. Translated: CASSLHGGNTGELFF.